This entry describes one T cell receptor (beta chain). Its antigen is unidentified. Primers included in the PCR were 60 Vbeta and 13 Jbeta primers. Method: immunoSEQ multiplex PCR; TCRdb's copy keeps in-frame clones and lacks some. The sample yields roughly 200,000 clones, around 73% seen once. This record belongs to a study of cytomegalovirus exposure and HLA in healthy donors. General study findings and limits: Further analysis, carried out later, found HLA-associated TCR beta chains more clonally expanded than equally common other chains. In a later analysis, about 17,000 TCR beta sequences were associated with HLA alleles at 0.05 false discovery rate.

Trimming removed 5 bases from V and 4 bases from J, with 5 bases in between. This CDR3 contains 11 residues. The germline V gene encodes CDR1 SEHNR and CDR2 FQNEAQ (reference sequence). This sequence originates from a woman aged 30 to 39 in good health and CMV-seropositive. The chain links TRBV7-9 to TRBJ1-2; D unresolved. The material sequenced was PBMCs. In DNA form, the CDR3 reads TGTGCCAGCAGCCAAATCTATGGCTACACCTTC. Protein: CASSQIYGYTF.